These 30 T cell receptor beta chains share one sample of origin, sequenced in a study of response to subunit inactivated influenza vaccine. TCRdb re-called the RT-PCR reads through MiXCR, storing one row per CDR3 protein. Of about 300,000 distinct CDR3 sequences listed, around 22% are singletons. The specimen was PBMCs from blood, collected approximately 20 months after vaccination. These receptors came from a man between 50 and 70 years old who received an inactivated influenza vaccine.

This chain's CDR3 is CATSEPTEMGFTDTQYF. The CDR3 DNA reads TGTGCCACCAGTGAACCGACGGAAATGGGGTTCACAGATACGCAGTATTTT. The chain is built from TRBV24-1 and TRBJ2-3; D gene ambiguous. The CDR3 is 17 residues long. Trimming removed 4 bases from V and 2 bases from J, with 18 bases in between. Germline CDR1 is KGHDR and CDR2 is SFDVKD.

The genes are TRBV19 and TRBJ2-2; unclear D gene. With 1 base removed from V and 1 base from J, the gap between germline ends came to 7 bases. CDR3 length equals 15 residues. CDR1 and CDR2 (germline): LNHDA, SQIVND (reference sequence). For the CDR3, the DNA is TGTGCCAGTAGTATAGGACTGAGGAACACCGGGGAGCTGTTTTTT. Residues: CASSIGLRNTGELFF.

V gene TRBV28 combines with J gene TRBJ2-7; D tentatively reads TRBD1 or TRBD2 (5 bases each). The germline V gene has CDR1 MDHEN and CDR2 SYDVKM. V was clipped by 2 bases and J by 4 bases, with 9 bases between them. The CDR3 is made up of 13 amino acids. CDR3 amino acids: CASSLVGPYEQYF. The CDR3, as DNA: TGTGCCAGCAGTTTAGTGGGACCTTACGAGCAGTACTTC. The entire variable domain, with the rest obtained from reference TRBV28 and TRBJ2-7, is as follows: DVKVTQSSRYLVKRTGEKVFLECVQDMDHENMFWYRQDPGLGLRLIYFSYDVKMKEKGDIPEGYSVSREKKERFSLILESASTNQTSMYLCASSLVGPYEQYFGPGTRLTVT.

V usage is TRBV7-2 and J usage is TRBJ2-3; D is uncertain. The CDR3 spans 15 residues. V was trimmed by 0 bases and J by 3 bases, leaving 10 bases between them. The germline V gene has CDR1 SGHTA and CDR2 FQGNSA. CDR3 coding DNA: TGTGCCAGCAGCTTAGCGCTGGCGGTTACAGATACGCAGTATTTT. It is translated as CASSLALAVTDTQYF.

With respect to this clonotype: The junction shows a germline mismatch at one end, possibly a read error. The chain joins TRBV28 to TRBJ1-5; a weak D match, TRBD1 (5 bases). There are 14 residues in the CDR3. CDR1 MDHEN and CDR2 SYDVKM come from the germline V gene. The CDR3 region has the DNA TGTGCCAGCAGAACGGGGACCCCAGATCAGCTCCAGCATTTT. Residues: CASRTGTPDQLQHF. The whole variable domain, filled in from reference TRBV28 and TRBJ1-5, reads DVKVTQSSRYLVKRTGEKVFLECVQDMDHENMFWYRQDPGLGLRLIYFSYDVKMKEKGDIPEGYSVSREKKERFSLILESASTNQTSMYLCASRTGTPDQLQHFGDGTRLSIL.

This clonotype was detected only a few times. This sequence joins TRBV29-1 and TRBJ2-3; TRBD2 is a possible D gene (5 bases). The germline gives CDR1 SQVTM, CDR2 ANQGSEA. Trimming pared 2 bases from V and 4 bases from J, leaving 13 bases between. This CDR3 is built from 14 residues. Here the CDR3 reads CSVESGTGSDTQYF. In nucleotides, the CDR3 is TGCAGCGTTGAAAGTGGAACGGGGTCAGATACGCAGTATTTT.

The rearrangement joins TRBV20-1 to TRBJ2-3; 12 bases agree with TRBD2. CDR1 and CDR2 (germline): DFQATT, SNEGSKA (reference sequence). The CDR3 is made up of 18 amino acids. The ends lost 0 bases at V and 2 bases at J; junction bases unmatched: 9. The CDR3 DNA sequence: TGCAGTGCTAGAGATTCCCGGACTAGCGGGACGATCACAGATACGCAGTATTTT. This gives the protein CSARDSRTSGTITDTQYF.

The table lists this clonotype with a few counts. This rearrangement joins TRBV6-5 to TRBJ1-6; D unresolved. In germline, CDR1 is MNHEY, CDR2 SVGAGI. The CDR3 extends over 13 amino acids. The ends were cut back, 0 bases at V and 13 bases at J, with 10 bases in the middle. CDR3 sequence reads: CASSYSRERPLHF. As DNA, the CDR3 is TGTGCCAGCAGTTACTCGAGGGAAAGGCCCCTCCACTTT.

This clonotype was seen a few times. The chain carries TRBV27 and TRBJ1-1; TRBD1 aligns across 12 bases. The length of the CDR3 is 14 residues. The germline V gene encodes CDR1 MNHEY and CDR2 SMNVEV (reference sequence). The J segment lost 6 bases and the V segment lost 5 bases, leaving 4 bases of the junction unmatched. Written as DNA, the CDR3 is TGTGCCAGCAGTATGGGACAGGGGGCCGCTGAAGCTTTCTTT. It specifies CASSMGQGAAEAFF.

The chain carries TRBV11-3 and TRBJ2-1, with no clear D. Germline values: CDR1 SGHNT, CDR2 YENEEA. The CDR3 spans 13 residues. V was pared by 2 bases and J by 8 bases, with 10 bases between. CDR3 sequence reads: CASSLTTHYEQFF. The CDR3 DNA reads TGTGCCAGCAGCTTAACTACCCACTATGAGCAGTTCTTC.

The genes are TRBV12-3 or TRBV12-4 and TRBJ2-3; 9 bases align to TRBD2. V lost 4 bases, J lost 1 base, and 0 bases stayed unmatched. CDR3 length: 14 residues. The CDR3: CASSWTSGTDTQYF. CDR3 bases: TGTGCCAGCAGTTGGACTAGCGGCACAGATACGCAGTATTTT.

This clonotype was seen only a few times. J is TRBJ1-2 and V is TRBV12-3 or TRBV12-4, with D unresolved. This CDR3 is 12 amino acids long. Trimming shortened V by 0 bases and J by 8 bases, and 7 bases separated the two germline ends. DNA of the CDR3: TGTGCCAGCAGTTTAGCGGGTCGCGGCTACACCTTC. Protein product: CASSLAGRGYTF.

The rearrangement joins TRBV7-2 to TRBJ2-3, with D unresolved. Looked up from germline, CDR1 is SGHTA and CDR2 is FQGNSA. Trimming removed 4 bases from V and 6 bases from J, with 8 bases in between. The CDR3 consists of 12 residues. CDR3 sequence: CASSSSRDTQYF. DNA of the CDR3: TGTGCCAGCAGCTCCAGTAGGGATACGCAGTATTTT.

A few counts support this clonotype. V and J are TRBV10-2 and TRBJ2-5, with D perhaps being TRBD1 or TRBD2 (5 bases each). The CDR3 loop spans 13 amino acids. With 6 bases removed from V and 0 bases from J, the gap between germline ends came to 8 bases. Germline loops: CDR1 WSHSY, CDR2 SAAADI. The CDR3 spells CASRGRNQETQYF. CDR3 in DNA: TGCGCCAGCAGGGGACGGAACCAAGAGACCCAGTACTTC.

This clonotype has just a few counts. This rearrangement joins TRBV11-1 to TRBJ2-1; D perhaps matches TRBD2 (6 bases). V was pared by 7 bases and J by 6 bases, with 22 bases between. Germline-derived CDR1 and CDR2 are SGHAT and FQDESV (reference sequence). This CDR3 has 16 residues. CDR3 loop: CASNNKKTSTINEQFF. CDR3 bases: TGTGCCAGCAACAACAAGAAGACTAGTACGATCAATGAGCAGTTCTTC.

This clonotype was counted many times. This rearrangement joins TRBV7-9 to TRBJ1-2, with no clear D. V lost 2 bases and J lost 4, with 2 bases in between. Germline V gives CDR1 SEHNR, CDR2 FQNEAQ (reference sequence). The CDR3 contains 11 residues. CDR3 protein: CASSLTYGYTF. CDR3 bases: TGTGCCAGCAGCTTAACCTATGGCTACACCTTC.

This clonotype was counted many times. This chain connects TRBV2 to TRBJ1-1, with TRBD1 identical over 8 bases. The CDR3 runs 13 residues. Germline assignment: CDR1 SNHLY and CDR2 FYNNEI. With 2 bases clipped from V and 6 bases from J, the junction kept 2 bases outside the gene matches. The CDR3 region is CASSEWDRPEAFF. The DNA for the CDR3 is TGTGCCAGCAGTGAATGGGACAGGCCTGAAGCTTTCTTT.

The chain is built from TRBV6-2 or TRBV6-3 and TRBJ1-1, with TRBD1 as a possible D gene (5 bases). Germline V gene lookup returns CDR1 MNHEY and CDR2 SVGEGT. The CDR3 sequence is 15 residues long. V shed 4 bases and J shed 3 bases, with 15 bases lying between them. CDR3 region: CASSSRDPGDTEAFF. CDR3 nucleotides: TGTGCCAGCAGTTCCCGGGACCCTGGCGACACTGAAGCTTTCTTT.

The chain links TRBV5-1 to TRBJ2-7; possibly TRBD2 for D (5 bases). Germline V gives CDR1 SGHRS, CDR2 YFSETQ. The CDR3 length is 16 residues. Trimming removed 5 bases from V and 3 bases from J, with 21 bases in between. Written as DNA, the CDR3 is TGCGCCAGCAGTTTTTTGGATAGGGAAGGAGGCTACGAGCAGTACTTC. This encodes CASSFLDREGGYEQYF.

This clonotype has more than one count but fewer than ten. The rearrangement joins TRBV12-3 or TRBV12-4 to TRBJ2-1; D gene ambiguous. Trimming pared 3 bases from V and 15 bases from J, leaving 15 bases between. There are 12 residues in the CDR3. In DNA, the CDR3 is TGTGCCAGCAGTTTTTCCCGGACCGAAGGGTTCTTC. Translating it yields CASSFSRTEGFF.

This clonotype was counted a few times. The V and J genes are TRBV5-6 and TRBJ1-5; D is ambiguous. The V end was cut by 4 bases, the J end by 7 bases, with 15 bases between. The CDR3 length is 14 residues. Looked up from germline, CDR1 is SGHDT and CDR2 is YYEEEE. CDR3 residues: CASSQMTGRQPQHF. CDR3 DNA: TGTGCCAGCAGCCAAATGACCGGACGGCAGCCCCAGCATTTT. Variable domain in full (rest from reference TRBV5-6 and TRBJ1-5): DAGVTQSPTHLIKTRGQQVTLRCSPKSGHDTVSWYQQALGQGPQFIFQYYEEEERQRGNFPDRFSGHQFPNYSSELNVNALLLGDSALYLCASSQMTGRQPQHFGDGTRLSIL.

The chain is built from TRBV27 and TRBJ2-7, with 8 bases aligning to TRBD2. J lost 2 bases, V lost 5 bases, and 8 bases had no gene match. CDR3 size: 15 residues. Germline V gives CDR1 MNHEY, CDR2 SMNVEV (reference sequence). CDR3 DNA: TGTGCCAGCAGTACCCAGCGGGAGCCCCCCTACGAGCAGTACTTC. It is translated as CASSTQREPPYEQYF.

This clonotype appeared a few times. As DNA, the CDR3 is TGCAGTGCTAGAGATCAGCAGGGACTCAATCAGCCCCAGCATTTT. Residues: CSARDQQGLNQPQHF. This rearrangement joins TRBV20-1 to TRBJ1-5, with a tentative D call TRBD1 (5 bases). The V end was cut by 0 bases, the J end by 3 bases, with 12 bases between. CDR3 length: 15 amino acids. Germline V gene data show CDR1 as DFQATT and CDR2 as SNEGSKA (reference sequence).

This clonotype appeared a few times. The CDR3 DNA sequence: TGCAGCGTTGGAAGGGACAATTCCGCTTTCTTT. It specifies CSVGRDNSAFF. This rearrangement joins TRBV29-1 to TRBJ1-1, with D perhaps TRBD1 (6 bases). The V end lost 4 bases, the J end lost 11 bases, and 14 bases lay between the germline ends. CDR3 size: 11 residues. Germline V gene lookup returns CDR1 SQVTM and CDR2 ANQGSEA.

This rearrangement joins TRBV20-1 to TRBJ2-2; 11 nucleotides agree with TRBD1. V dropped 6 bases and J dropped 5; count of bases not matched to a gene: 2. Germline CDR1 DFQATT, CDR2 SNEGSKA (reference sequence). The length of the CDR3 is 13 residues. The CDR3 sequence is CSAGTGGTGELFF. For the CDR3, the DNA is TGCAGTGCCGGGACAGGGGGTACCGGGGAGCTGTTTTTT.

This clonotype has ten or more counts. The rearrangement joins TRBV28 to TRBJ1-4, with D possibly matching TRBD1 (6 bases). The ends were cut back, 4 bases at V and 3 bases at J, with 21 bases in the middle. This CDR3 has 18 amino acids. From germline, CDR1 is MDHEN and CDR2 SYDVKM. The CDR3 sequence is CASSSFRGRGWANEKLFF. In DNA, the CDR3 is TGTGCCAGCAGTTCATTCAGGGGCCGAGGGTGGGCTAATGAAAAACTGTTTTTT.

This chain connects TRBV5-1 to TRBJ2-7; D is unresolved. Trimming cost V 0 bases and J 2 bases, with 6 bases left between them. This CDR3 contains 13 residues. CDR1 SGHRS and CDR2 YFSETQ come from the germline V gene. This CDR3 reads CASSLESPYEQYF. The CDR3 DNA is TGCGCCAGCAGCTTGGAGTCCCCCTACGAGCAGTACTTC.

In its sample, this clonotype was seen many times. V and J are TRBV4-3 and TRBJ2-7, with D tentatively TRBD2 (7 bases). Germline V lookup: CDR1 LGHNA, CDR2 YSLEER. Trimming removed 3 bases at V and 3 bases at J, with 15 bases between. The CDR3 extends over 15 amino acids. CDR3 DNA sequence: TGCGCCAGCAGCCAGGGGAGGGGGGTTTTCTACGAGCAGTACTTC. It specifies CASSQGRGVFYEQYF.

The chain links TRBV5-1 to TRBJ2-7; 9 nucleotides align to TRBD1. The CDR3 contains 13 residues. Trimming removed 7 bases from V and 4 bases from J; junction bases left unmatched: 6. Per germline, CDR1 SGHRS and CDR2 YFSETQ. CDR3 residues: CASRDRVGYEQYF. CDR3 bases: TGCGCCAGCCGGGACAGGGTAGGGTACGAGCAGTACTTC.

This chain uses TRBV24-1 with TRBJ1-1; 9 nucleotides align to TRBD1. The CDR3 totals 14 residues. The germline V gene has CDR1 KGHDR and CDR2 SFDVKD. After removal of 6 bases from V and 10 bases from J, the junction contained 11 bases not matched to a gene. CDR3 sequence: CATSRQGDGGGAFF. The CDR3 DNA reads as TGTGCCACCAGTCGACAGGGGGACGGTGGGGGAGCTTTCTTT.